The 31 T cell receptor beta chains listed next were all sequenced from one sample in a study of neoadjuvant anti-PD-1 for oral cavity cancer. TCRdb keeps only in-frame clones here, not all; method: immunoSEQ multiplex PCR. The sample lists around 18,000 clones, under 75% occurring once. The source was PBMCs, collected before nivolumab (anti-PD-1) treatment. Receptor source: a person aged 35-79 years with oral cavity squamous cell carcinoma.

The chain couples TRBV18 to TRBJ2-1; tentative D call: TRBD1 (5 bases). Germline CDR1 and CDR2: KGHSH and LQKENI. This CDR3 has 15 amino acids. Trimming took off 3 bases at V and 7 bases at J, with 16 bases between the two ends. The chain's CDR3 is CASSPTRQGVNEQFF. The DNA of the CDR3 is TGTGCCAGCTCACCTACCCGGCAGGGCGTGAATGAGCAGTTCTTC.

The rearrangement links TRBV9 to TRBJ2-2, with 8 positions matching TRBD1. The germline V gene has CDR1 SGDLS and CDR2 YYNGEE. Trimming took 0 bases from V and 5 from J; bases not matched to a gene: 3. This CDR3 spans 15 amino acids. CDR3 coding DNA: TGTGCCAGCAGCGTAGACAGGGGGAGTACCGGGGAGCTGTTTTTT. Its translation: CASSVDRGSTGELFF.

The rearrangement uses TRBV9 and TRBJ2-3; 9 nucleotides align to TRBD1. Trimming at V came to 2 bases and at J to 3 bases, leaving 4 bases not matched to a gene. CDR3 length equals 15 residues. Germline assignment: CDR1 SGDLS and CDR2 YYNGEE. The CDR3 DNA sequence: TGTGCCAGCAGCGTTTCCGGGACAGGGACAGATACGCAGTATTTT. Its translation is CASSVSGTGTDTQYF.

CDR3: CASSSQGYTQYF. The CDR3 coding sequence is TGTGCCAGCAGCTCCCAGGGATATACGCAGTATTTT. This chain uses TRBV7-3 with TRBJ2-3; D may be TRBD1 (5 bases). Germline loops: CDR1 SGHTA, CDR2 FQGTGA. The CDR3 has 12 amino acids. V shed 4 bases and J shed 7 bases, with 9 bases lying between them.

The V and J genes are TRBV6-1 and TRBJ2-1, with 8 bases aligning to TRBD1. The CDR3 consists of 12 residues. Looked up from germline, CDR1 is MNHNS and CDR2 is SASEGT. The junction had 1 base not matched to a gene; V was cut back by 6 bases and J by 6 bases. Here the CDR3 reads CASRTGGNEQFF. Written as DNA, the CDR3 is TGTGCCAGCAGAACAGGGGGCAATGAGCAGTTCTTC.

For the CDR3, the DNA is TGTGCCAGTAGTCCTTCCGGGACACCGGCATGGGGGGAGCTGTTTTTT. Translating it yields CASSPSGTPAWGELFF. The rearrangement links TRBV19 to TRBJ2-2; the D gene is possibly TRBD1 (6 bases). The V gene's germline CDR1 is LNHDA and CDR2 SQIVND (reference sequence). V lost 5 bases and J lost 8, with 21 bases in between. The CDR3 has 16 amino acids.

The CDR3 bases are TGCAGCGTTGAACGGGGTATAGCTAACTATGGCTACACCTTC. The encoded protein is CSVERGIANYGYTF. The chain has TRBV29-1 and TRBJ1-2; D gene uncertain. The length of the CDR3 is 14 residues. Germline CDR1 reads SQVTM; CDR2 reads ANQGSEA. Trimming took off 2 bases at V and 0 bases at J, with 10 bases between the two ends.

The rearrangement uses TRBV30 and TRBJ1-1; D may be TRBD1 (5 bases). Per germline, CDR1 GTSNPN and CDR2 SVGIG (reference sequence). With 0 bases removed from V and 11 bases from J, the gap between germline ends came to 13 bases. The CDR3 has 12 residues. The CDR3 region is CAWSVEGVWAFF. CDR3 sequence (DNA): TGTGCCTGGAGTGTAGAAGGGGTGTGGGCTTTCTTT.

V usage is TRBV15 and J usage is TRBJ1-4; 7 bases line up with TRBD1. Trimming at V came to 0 bases and at J to 7 bases, leaving 5 bases not matched to a gene. The CDR3 covers 15 residues. CDR1 is LNHNV, CDR2 YYDKDF, per germline (reference sequence). The CDR3 sequence is CATSRDLEGAEKLFF. DNA of the CDR3: TGTGCCACCAGCAGAGATCTGGAGGGGGCTGAAAAACTGTTTTTT.

This chain uses TRBV6-5 with TRBJ2-2; D is ambiguous. V lost 7 bases and J 6 bases, leaving 12 bases between the germline ends. Germline V gene sequence: CDR1 MNHEY, CDR2 SVGAGI. The CDR3 spans 13 residues. This CDR3 reads CASNPLSSGELFF. The CDR3 DNA reads as TGTGCCAGCAACCCCCTTAGCTCCGGGGAGCTGTTTTTT.

The chain recombines TRBV14 with TRBJ2-1; D gene unclear. Trimming pared 0 bases from V and 1 base from J, leaving 7 bases between. The germline V gene has CDR1 SGHDN and CDR2 FVKESK. This CDR3 is built from 15 residues. DNA of the CDR3: TGTGCCAGCAGCCAAGAACCAGGTTCCTACAATGAGCAGTTCTTC. Translating it yields CASSQEPGSYNEQFF.

The V call is TRBV6-1, the J call TRBJ2-3; D is unclear. From germline, CDR1 is MNHNS and CDR2 SASEGT. The CDR3 runs 14 residues. Deletions cut 4 bases from V and 0 bases from J, with 8 bases between. The CDR3 DNA sequence: TGTGCCAGCAGTGTAATGCGGAGCACAGATACGCAGTATTTT. As protein: CASSVMRSTDTQYF.

This chain links TRBV5-1 with TRBJ2-1; 11 nucleotides match TRBD2. Unmatched junction bases numbered 4, after V lost 4 bases and J lost 4 bases. The germline gives CDR1 SGHRS, CDR2 YFSETQ. The CDR3 totals 15 residues. CDR3 in amino acids: CASSEGTSGYNEQFF. DNA of the CDR3: TGCGCCAGCAGCGAGGGGACTAGCGGTTACAATGAGCAGTTCTTC.

The chain has TRBV10-3 and TRBJ2-1; D is uncertain. The CDR3 sequence is 13 residues long. V was trimmed by 10 bases and J by 4 bases, leaving 14 bases between them. CDR1 and CDR2 (germline): ENHRY, SYGVKD. The CDR3 DNA reads as TGTGCCAACTCGGCGGACCAGTACAATGAGCAGTTCTTC. Its translation: CANSADQYNEQFF.

V and J are TRBV7-9 and TRBJ1-1; maybe TRBD1 (6 bases). Germline loops: CDR1 SEHNR, CDR2 FQNEAQ (reference sequence). The CDR3 consists of 14 residues. Trimming shortened V by 2 bases and J by 0 bases, and 7 bases separated the two germline ends. CDR3 nucleotides: TGTGCCAGCAGCTTACAGGGGTTGAACACTGAAGCTTTCTTT. Amino acids: CASSLQGLNTEAFF.

V gene TRBV15 combines with J gene TRBJ2-1, with 9 bases that match TRBD2. The V gene's germline CDR1 is LNHNV and CDR2 YYDKDF (reference sequence). The CDR3 runs 16 residues. Unmatched junction bases numbered 10, after V lost 0 bases and J lost 10 bases. For the CDR3, the DNA is TGTGCCACCAGCAGAGATCCCGCGACTAGCGGAAAGGAGCAGTTCTTC. Translation gives CATSRDPATSGKEQFF.

This clone has more than one count but fewer than ten. The chain links TRBV28 to TRBJ1-1, with unresolved D. The CDR3 spans 17 residues. V was pared by 3 bases and J by 1 base, with 18 bases between. In germline, CDR1 is MDHEN, CDR2 SYDVKM. Written as DNA, the CDR3 is TGTGCCAGCAGTTTTATGAGGATCCCCCCATCGAACACTGAAGCTTTCTTT. Amino acids: CASSFMRIPPSNTEAFF.

This clone was counted a few times. The rearrangement links TRBV29-1 to TRBJ2-5; 8 nucleotides align to TRBD2. The CDR3 is made up of 14 amino acids. Losses at the gene ends were 2 bases for V and 5 bases for J; bases not matched to a gene: 7. The V gene's germline CDR1 is SQVTM and CDR2 ANQGSEA. The CDR3 nucleotides read TGCAGCGTTGAAACTAGCGGTCCCAGGGAGACCCAGTACTTC. It encodes CSVETSGPRETQYF. The variable domain in full, with the rest retrieved from reference TRBV29-1 and TRBJ2-5, is SAVISQKPSRDICQRGTSLTIQCQVDSQVTMMFWYRQQPGQSLTLIATANQGSEATYESGFVIDKFPISRPNLTFSTLTVSNMSPEDSSIYLCSVETSGPRETQYFGPGTRLLVL.

The rearrangement joins TRBV30 to TRBJ2-6; D uncertain. The V gene lost 7 bases and the J gene lost 0 bases, with 10 bases spanning the gap. The CDR3 spans 14 residues. The germline V gene has CDR1 GTSNPN and CDR2 SVGIG (reference sequence). CDR3 protein: CALDVFSGANVLTF. In DNA form, the CDR3 reads TGTGCCTTGGACGTTTTCTCTGGGGCCAACGTCCTGACTTTC.

The gene calls are TRBV7-6 and TRBJ2-1, with no clear D. This CDR3 comprises 14 residues. CDR1 is SGHVS, CDR2 FNYEAQ, per germline. Trimming left V 2 bases short and J 0 bases short, with 5 bases between. DNA of the CDR3: TGTGCCAGCAGCTTAAGGGTCTCCTACAATGAGCAGTTCTTC. Its protein is CASSLRVSYNEQFF.

The genes are TRBV2 and TRBJ1-5, with no clear D. The CDR3 loop spans 14 amino acids. From germline, CDR1 is SNHLY and CDR2 FYNNEI. V was trimmed by 1 base and J by 4 bases, leaving 8 bases between them. The CDR3 region is CASSEGLGNQPQHF. CDR3 nucleotides: TGTGCCAGCAGTGAAGGGTTAGGGAATCAGCCCCAGCATTTT.

The chain uses TRBV29-1 and TRBJ2-7, with TRBD1 matching over 11 bases. V was clipped by 7 bases and J by 3 bases; unmatched bases: 2. Germline CDR1 is SQVTM and CDR2 is ANQGSEA. The CDR3 is 12 amino acids. The CDR3 region is CSAGTGGYEQYF. CDR3 nucleotides: TGCAGCGCGGGGACAGGGGGCTACGAGCAGTACTTC.

The CDR3 DNA is TGTGCCAGCAGCCCCCGGGGCGCTTGGGGCTACACCTTC. It codes for CASSPRGAWGYTF. The chain combines TRBV5-4 with TRBJ1-2; the D gene is possibly TRBD1 (5 bases). The germline CDR1 and CDR2 sequences are SGHNT and YYREEE (reference sequence). Between the trimmed V and J ends, which lost 4 bases and 8 bases, there was a span of 15 bases. The CDR3 sequence is 13 residues long.

The chain has TRBV10-3 and TRBJ1-2; perhaps TRBD1 as D (6 bases). V lost 4 bases to trimming and J lost 3 bases, with 9 bases between them. The CDR3 is 13 amino acids. Germline CDR1 reads ENHRY; CDR2 reads SYGVKD. CDR3 sequence: CAISAGADYGYTF. The DNA of the CDR3 is TGTGCCATCAGTGCGGGGGCCGACTATGGCTACACCTTC.

The chain joins TRBV13 to TRBJ1-1; D remains ambiguous. CDR3 size: 14 residues. Trimming took off 6 bases at V and 5 bases at J, with 16 bases between the two ends. The V gene's germline CDR1 is PRHDT and CDR2 FYEKMQ (reference sequence). The CDR3 region has the DNA TGTGCCAGCAGTGGGAAACAACAAACAACTGAAGCTTTCTTT. Amino acids: CASSGKQQTTEAFF.

V usage is TRBV11-2 and J usage is TRBJ2-5; TRBD1 might be the D (5 bases). The CDR3 runs to 16 residues. Germline CDR1 is SGHAT and CDR2 is FQNNGV. V dropped 0 bases and J dropped 7 bases, with 18 bases sitting between them. The CDR3 DNA follows: TGTGCCAGCAGCTTAGAGGCGGACAAAGGCCGAGGGACCCAGTACTTC. It yields the protein CASSLEADKGRGTQYF.

The rearrangement links TRBV28 to TRBJ1-2; D remains unclear. Germline values: CDR1 MDHEN, CDR2 SYDVKM. The CDR3 totals 11 residues. Trimming took off 6 bases at V and 7 bases at J, with 9 bases between the two ends. DNA for the CDR3: TGTGCCAGCAGGCGCCAGGTTGGCTACACCTTC. Protein: CASRRQVGYTF.

This chain joins TRBV11-3 and TRBJ2-1; the match to TRBD1 covers 10 bases. This CDR3 is built from 16 residues. CDR1 and CDR2 (germline): SGHNT, YENEEA. Unmatched junction bases numbered 3, after V lost 4 bases and J lost 0 bases. The CDR3 nucleotides read TGTGCCAGCAGCTCGGGACAGGGGCGCTCCTACAATGAGCAGTTCTTC. Its protein is CASSSGQGRSYNEQFF.

J is TRBJ2-2 and V is TRBV20-1; 7 bases map to TRBD1. The germline CDR1 and CDR2 sequences are DFQATT and SNEGSKA (reference sequence). The CDR3 extends over 11 amino acids. Here the CDR3 reads CSLQGTGELFF. DNA for the CDR3: TGCAGCTTACAGGGGACCGGGGAGCTGTTTTTT.

This clone was counted a single time. The genes are TRBV30 and TRBJ2-5; 9 bases map to TRBD2. The CDR3 runs 15 residues. The V gene's germline CDR1 is GTSNPN and CDR2 SVGIG (reference sequence). The J segment lost 5 bases and the V segment lost 3 bases, leaving 10 bases of the junction unmatched. CDR3 in amino acids: CAWSFGGREAETQYF. The CDR3 DNA is TGTGCCTGGAGCTTTGGCGGGAGGGAGGCGGAGACCCAGTACTTC. Combining the CDR3 with reference TRBV30 and TRBJ2-5 gives the whole variable domain SQTIHQWPATLVQPVGSPLSLECTVEGTSNPNLYWYRQAAGRGLQLLFYSVGIGQISSEVPQNLSASRPQDRQFILSSKKLLLSDSGFYLCAWSFGGREAETQYFGPGTRLLVL.

This clone occurred a few times. The CDR3 DNA is TGTGCCAGTAGTACGCGGGGGTACAATGAGCAGTTCTTC. This sequence encodes CASSTRGYNEQFF. This rearrangement joins TRBV19 to TRBJ2-1, with 7 bases matching TRBD2. V dropped 4 bases and J dropped 4; count of bases not matched to a gene: 1. Germline V gives CDR1 LNHDA, CDR2 SQIVND (reference sequence). This CDR3 region has 13 residues.